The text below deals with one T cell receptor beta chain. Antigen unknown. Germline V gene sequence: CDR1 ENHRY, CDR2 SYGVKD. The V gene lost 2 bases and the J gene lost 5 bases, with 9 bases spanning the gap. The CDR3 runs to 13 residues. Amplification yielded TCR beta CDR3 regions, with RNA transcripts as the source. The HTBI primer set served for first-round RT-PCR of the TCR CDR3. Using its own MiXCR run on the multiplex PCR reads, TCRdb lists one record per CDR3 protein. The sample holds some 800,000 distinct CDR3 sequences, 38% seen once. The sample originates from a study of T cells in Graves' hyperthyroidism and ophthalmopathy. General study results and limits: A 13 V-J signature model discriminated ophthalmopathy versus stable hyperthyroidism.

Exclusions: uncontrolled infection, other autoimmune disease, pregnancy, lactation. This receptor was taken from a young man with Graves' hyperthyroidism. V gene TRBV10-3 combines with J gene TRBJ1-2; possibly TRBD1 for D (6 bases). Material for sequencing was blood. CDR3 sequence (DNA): TGTGCCATCAGTGAGGCAGGGGTGTATGGCTACACCTTC. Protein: CAISEAGVYGYTF.